Listed below are T cell receptor beta chains from one sample, sequenced in a study of blood T cell repertoires in COVID-19. Assay used: immunoSEQ multiplex PCR; TCRdb lists only in-frame clones, some missing. The table includes some 49,000 clones, approximately 85% detected once. The source material was peripheral blood. The receptors were sampled from a woman aged 55-70 years with acute or convalescent COVID-19. Both conserved end residues are part of each CDR3. The order of the fields is V gene, D gene, J gene, clone size, CDR3 DNA, CDR3 protein. D genes are given only for firm matches. Clone size, where shown, is once, few, many, or a class for clones that have expanded.

v_gene: TRBV18; d_gene: .; j_gene: TRBJ1-3; abundance: .; CDR3nt: TGTGCCAGCTCTCCGGGTTTGGGAGTCTCTGGAAACACCATATATTTT; CDR3aa: CASSPGLGVSGNTIYF
v_gene: TRBV6-1; d_gene: .; j_gene: TRBJ1-2; abundance: once; CDR3nt: TGTGCCAGCAGTGCAAGCGGGCCGCCGCTCAACTATGGCTACACCTTC; CDR3aa: CASSASGPPLNYGYTF
v_gene: TRBV6-4; d_gene: .; j_gene: TRBJ1-2; abundance: .; CDR3nt: TGTGCCAGCAGTTTATCGACTGACTCGGGAGGCTACACCTTC; CDR3aa: CASSLSTDSGGYTF
v_gene: TRBV29-1; d_gene: .; j_gene: TRBJ1-2; abundance: .; CDR3nt: TGCAGCGTTGCAGGGCAAGGCTACACCTTC; CDR3aa: CSVAGQGYTF
v_gene: TRBV19; d_gene: .; j_gene: TRBJ1-1; abundance: .; CDR3nt: TGTGCCAGTAGCCGTACTTACAGGGAAAATGAAGCTTTCTTT; CDR3aa: CASSRTYRENEAFF
v_gene: TRBV4-1; d_gene: .; j_gene: TRBJ1-5; abundance: .; CDR3nt: TGCGCCAGCAGCCAAGAAGTTTTTTCGACGCGGCAGGGGCAGCCCCAGCATTTT; CDR3aa: CASSQEVFSTRQGQPQHF
v_gene: TRBV19; d_gene: TRBD1; j_gene: TRBJ2-1; abundance: .; CDR3nt: TGTGCCAGTAGTTCCCGGCAGGGGGCCTCCTACAATGAGCAGTTCTTC; CDR3aa: CASSSRQGASYNEQFF
v_gene: TRBV9; d_gene: .; j_gene: TRBJ2-5; abundance: .; CDR3nt: TGTGCCAGCAGCCCGTCGGGAGCTCAAGAGACCCAGTACTTC; CDR3aa: CASSPSGAQETQYF
v_gene: TRBV29-1; d_gene: TRBD2; j_gene: TRBJ2-1; abundance: once; CDR3nt: TGCAGCGTTACCACCGGGACTAGTGCGAATGAGCAGTTCTTC; CDR3aa: CSVTTGTSANEQFF
v_gene: TRBV6-5; d_gene: .; j_gene: TRBJ2-7; abundance: once; CDR3nt: TGTGCCAGCACTAGACAGCTAGCCTACGAGCAGTACTTC; CDR3aa: CASTRQLAYEQYF
v_gene: TRBV6-1; d_gene: .; j_gene: TRBJ2-1; abundance: .; CDR3nt: TGTGCCAGCAGTGAAGCGCTAGCGTCTAATGAGCAGTTCTTC; CDR3aa: CASSEALASNEQFF
v_gene: TRBV4-1; d_gene: .; j_gene: TRBJ1-3; abundance: .; CDR3nt: TGCGCCAGCAGCCAAGGGTCGGTTGGAAACACCATATATTTT; CDR3aa: CASSQGSVGNTIYF
v_gene: TRBV12-3/TRBV12-4; d_gene: .; j_gene: TRBJ1-1; abundance: .; CDR3nt: TGTGCCAGCAGCCAGGGGACCACTGAAGCTTTCTTT; CDR3aa: CASSQGTTEAFF
v_gene: TRBV9; d_gene: TRBD2; j_gene: TRBJ2-7; abundance: .; CDR3nt: TGTGCCAGCAGCGTAGATTGGAGCGGGACCTTCTACGAGCAGTACTTC; CDR3aa: CASSVDWSGTFYEQYF
v_gene: TRBV28; d_gene: .; j_gene: TRBJ1-6; abundance: .; CDR3nt: TGTGCCAGCAGTCCAGGGCGCTCCTATAATTCACCCCTCCACTTT; CDR3aa: CASSPGRSYNSPLHF
v_gene: TRBV7-8; d_gene: TRBD2; j_gene: TRBJ2-1; abundance: once; CDR3nt: TGTGCCAGCAGCCTACGACTAGCGGGGGGGCGTAATGAGCAGTTCTTC; CDR3aa: CASSLRLAGGRNEQFF
v_gene: TRBV27; d_gene: TRBD2; j_gene: TRBJ2-5; abundance: .; CDR3nt: TGTGCCAGCAGTATCGCGCTAGCGGGAGGTGAGACCCAGTACTTC; CDR3aa: CASSIALAGGETQYF
v_gene: TRBV6-4; d_gene: .; j_gene: TRBJ1-4; abundance: .; CDR3nt: TGTGCCAGCAGGCAGGGTGCGGCTAATGAAAAACTGTTTTTT; CDR3aa: CASRQGAANEKLFF
v_gene: TRBV9; d_gene: .; j_gene: TRBJ2-2; abundance: .; CDR3nt: TGTGCCAGCAAGAAGGATCTAGGCACCGGGGAGCTGTTTTTT; CDR3aa: CASKKDLGTGELFF
v_gene: TRBV29-1; d_gene: TRBD1; j_gene: TRBJ1-2; abundance: .; CDR3nt: TGCAGCGTAACCGGGACAGGGGGCAGTAGCTATGGCTACACCTTC; CDR3aa: CSVTGTGGSSYGYTF
v_gene: TRBV7-2; d_gene: TRBD1; j_gene: TRBJ1-5; abundance: once; CDR3nt: TGTGCCAGCAGCCTCGACAGGGGACAGCCCCAGCATTTT; CDR3aa: CASSLDRGQPQHF
v_gene: TRBV14; d_gene: TRBD2; j_gene: TRBJ2-3; abundance: once; CDR3nt: TGTGCCAGCAGCCCACTAGCGGGGGTCACAGATACGCAGTATTTT; CDR3aa: CASSPLAGVTDTQYF
v_gene: TRBV27; d_gene: .; j_gene: TRBJ1-4; abundance: .; CDR3nt: TGTGCCAGCAGTTTAGTCTTTAATGAAAAACTGTTTTTT; CDR3aa: CASSLVFNEKLFF
v_gene: TRBV13; d_gene: TRBD2; j_gene: TRBJ2-7; abundance: .; CDR3nt: TGTGCCAGCAGCTTAGTTAGCCGACTAGCGGGAAGTCCCTACGAGCAGTACTTC; CDR3aa: CASSLVSRLAGSPYEQYF
v_gene: TRBV11-2; d_gene: .; j_gene: TRBJ1-1; abundance: .; CDR3nt: TGTGCCAGCAGCTTAGCGGGGGGCGCGGTGAAAGCTTTCTTT; CDR3aa: CASSLAGGAVKAFF
v_gene: TRBV6-5; d_gene: .; j_gene: TRBJ1-6; abundance: .; CDR3nt: TGTGCCAGCAGTTACCGGGCCCTAGCCAATTCACCCCTCCACTTT; CDR3aa: CASSYRALANSPLHF
v_gene: TRBV20-1; d_gene: .; j_gene: TRBJ2-7; abundance: .; CDR3nt: TGCAGTGTCTCGACTAACTACGAGCAGTACTTC; CDR3aa: CSVSTNYEQYF
v_gene: TRBV19; d_gene: TRBD1; j_gene: TRBJ1-1; abundance: .; CDR3nt: TGTGCCAGTAGTAGGGACGCAGGGGGTGCCCGCATTATGAACACTGAAGCTTTCTTT; CDR3aa: CASSRDAGGARIMNTEAFF
v_gene: TRBV5-6; d_gene: .; j_gene: TRBJ2-3; abundance: once; CDR3nt: TGTGCCAGCAGCTTTTCCCGTAGCGGCCCTAGCACAGATACGCAGTATTTT; CDR3aa: CASSFSRSGPSTDTQYF
v_gene: TRBV2; d_gene: .; j_gene: TRBJ1-5; abundance: .; CDR3nt: TGTGCCAGCAGCCCGGTAACAGGGATTAATCAGCCCCAGCATTTT; CDR3aa: CASSPVTGINQPQHF
v_gene: TRBV18; d_gene: .; j_gene: TRBJ2-5; abundance: .; CDR3nt: TGTGCCAGCTCACCAAGGTCGGTCGGCGGGGCCCAAGAGACCCAGTACTTC; CDR3aa: CASSPRSVGGAQETQYF
v_gene: TRBV4-2; d_gene: TRBD1; j_gene: TRBJ1-2; abundance: .; CDR3nt: TGTGCCAGCAGCCAACGGACAGGGGAGGGGTATGGCTACACCTTC; CDR3aa: CASSQRTGEGYGYTF
v_gene: TRBV5-6; d_gene: .; j_gene: TRBJ2-5; abundance: .; CDR3nt: TGTGCCAGCAGCTTGCCAACAGGCAGGAGCCAAGAGACCCAGTACTTC; CDR3aa: CASSLPTGRSQETQYF
v_gene: TRBV30; d_gene: .; j_gene: TRBJ1-6; abundance: .; CDR3nt: TGTGCCTGGACCACAGGGTTGAATTCACCCCTCCACTTT; CDR3aa: CAWTTGLNSPLHF
v_gene: TRBV6-1; d_gene: TRBD1; j_gene: TRBJ2-6; abundance: .; CDR3nt: TGTGCCAGCAGTGCCCGGACAGGGCCGCGGTCTGGGGCCAACGTCCTGACTTTC; CDR3aa: CASSARTGPRSGANVLTF
v_gene: TRBV3-1/TRBV3-2; d_gene: TRBD2; j_gene: TRBJ2-3; abundance: .; CDR3nt: TGTGCCAGCAGCCGCGCGGGGGGCACAGATACGCAGTATTTT; CDR3aa: CASSRAGGTDTQYF
v_gene: TRBV11-2; d_gene: TRBD2; j_gene: TRBJ2-3; abundance: .; CDR3nt: TGTGCCAGCAGCTTAAGGGGGACTCCGGGACTAGCGGGAAATACGCAGTATTTT; CDR3aa: CASSLRGTPGLAGNTQYF
v_gene: TRBV7-2; d_gene: TRBD2; j_gene: TRBJ2-2; abundance: .; CDR3nt: TGTGCCAGCAGCCCCGGGAGGTCTAGCGGGAGCTCCCGGGAGCTGTTTTTT; CDR3aa: CASSPGRSSGSSRELFF
v_gene: TRBV11-2; d_gene: TRBD1; j_gene: TRBJ2-2; abundance: .; CDR3nt: TGTGCCAGCAGCTTAGACAGGACAGGTTCCGGGGAGCTGTTTTTT; CDR3aa: CASSLDRTGSGELFF
v_gene: TRBV9; d_gene: TRBD1; j_gene: TRBJ1-1; abundance: .; CDR3nt: TGTGCCAGCAGCGTAGACACAGGGGGCACTGAAGCTTTCTTT; CDR3aa: CASSVDTGGTEAFF
v_gene: TRBV6-1; d_gene: TRBD1; j_gene: TRBJ1-4; abundance: .; CDR3nt: TGTGCCAGCAGTGATAGCGGCAGGGGGACTAATGAAAAACTGTTTTTT; CDR3aa: CASSDSGRGTNEKLFF
v_gene: TRBV5-5; d_gene: .; j_gene: TRBJ1-6; abundance: .; CDR3nt: TGTGCCAGCAGCTTGGAACGGGAGACATATAATTCACCCCTCCACTTT; CDR3aa: CASSLERETYNSPLHF
v_gene: TRBV28; d_gene: .; j_gene: TRBJ1-6; abundance: .; CDR3nt: TGTGCCAGCAGTACAGGAAGATCACCCCTCCACTTT; CDR3aa: CASSTGRSPLHF
v_gene: TRBV24-1; d_gene: .; j_gene: TRBJ1-4; abundance: .; CDR3nt: TGTGCCACCAGTGATCAGGATGAAAAACTGTTTTTT; CDR3aa: CATSDQDEKLFF
v_gene: TRBV10-3; d_gene: .; j_gene: TRBJ1-4; abundance: .; CDR3nt: TGTGCCATCAGGGACAGTATGAATGAAAAACTGTTTTTT; CDR3aa: CAIRDSMNEKLFF
v_gene: TRBV6-1; d_gene: .; j_gene: TRBJ2-6; abundance: .; CDR3nt: TGTGCCAGCAGTGACCAGGGTGCTGGGGCCAACGTCCTGACTTTC; CDR3aa: CASSDQGAGANVLTF
v_gene: TRBV27; d_gene: TRBD2; j_gene: TRBJ2-1; abundance: few; CDR3nt: TGTGCCAGCAGTTTAAAACGGGTAGCGGGAGGGGGGAGTACCTACAATGAGCAGTTCTTC; CDR3aa: CASSLKRVAGGGSTYNEQFF